This T cell receptor (beta chain) was captured in a study of T cell repertoires in aging, cancer and after chemotherapy. Study-level background: Donors were grouped into six age bands spanning 30 or younger through 70 or older. Glioblastoma patients receiving temozolomide-based therapy gave paired samples before and after chemotherapy. Millions of TCR reads were in the whole dataset.

Multiplex touch-down PCR with TRB-A/B primers amplified rearranged V-D-J TRB sequences. A single record per CDR3 protein comes from TCRdb applying MiXCR to the multiplex PCR reads. The sample lists 2,000 to 3,000 distinct CDR3 sequences; 28% were seen once. This clonotype turned up a few times. Its antigen is currently unknown. The template was genomic DNA from peripheral blood, not RNA. General study findings and limits: In healthy donors, age-related TCR diversity loss mainly reflected lost richness.

What was sequenced was blood. The clonotype originates from a human donor with a solid tumor.

The CDR3 DNA reads TGTGCCAGCAGCTTAGTGGGACAGGGTCAAGAGACCCAGTACTTC. Amino acids: CASSLVGQGQETQYF. The chain uses TRBV7-9 and TRBJ2-5, with 9 bases matching TRBD1. V trimming: 1 base; J trimming: 2 bases; junction bases outside the gene matches: 2. The germline gives CDR1 SEHNR, CDR2 FQNEAQ (reference sequence). This CDR3 has 15 residues.